The 26 T cell receptor beta chains presented below share a single source sample, sequenced in a study of blood T cell repertoires in COVID-19. Some clones are missing from TCRdb's copy, which holds only in-frame ones; the method was immunoSEQ multiplex PCR. The table shows hundreds of thousands of clones, with approximately 89% occurring only once. Sequenced: peripheral blood. These receptors came from a woman in her fifties or sixties with COVID-19, enrolled during active disease.

This clone showed up just a few times. This chain links TRBV27 with TRBJ1-6; D is possibly TRBD1 (6 bases). The CDR3 sequence is 16 residues long. Trimming left V 0 bases short and J 5 bases short, with 11 bases between. From germline, CDR1 is MNHEY and CDR2 SMNVEV (reference sequence). CDR3 in amino acids: CASSLSARGHNSPLHF. CDR3 nucleotides: TGTGCCAGCAGTTTATCCGCCAGGGGACATAATTCACCCCTCCACTTT.

The V call is TRBV7-9, the J call TRBJ1-1, with 7 bases lining up with TRBD1. The V segment lost 5 bases and the J segment 7 bases; nucleotides outside the gene matches: 7. The CDR3 is made up of 13 amino acids. The V gene's germline CDR1 is SEHNR and CDR2 FQNEAQ (reference sequence). The CDR3 protein is CASSGRDRREAFF. The CDR3 coding sequence is TGTGCCAGCAGCGGTCGGGACAGACGTGAAGCTTTCTTT.

This clone showed up just a few times. The chain recombines TRBV19 with TRBJ1-5; 9 nucleotides align to TRBD1. J was trimmed by 5 bases and V by 10 bases; bases with no gene match: 6. The germline V gene has CDR1 LNHDA and CDR2 SQIVND (reference sequence). This CDR3 has 13 residues. The CDR3 spells CAMGQGDDQPQHF. In DNA form, the CDR3 reads TGTGCCATGGGACAGGGAGATGATCAGCCCCAGCATTTT.

The chain joins TRBV5-4 to TRBJ2-2, with TRBD1 matching over 7 bases. The V segment lost 5 bases and the J segment 5 bases; nucleotides outside the gene matches: 15. CDR3 length equals 17 residues. CDR1 and CDR2 (germline): SGHNT, YYREEE (reference sequence). DNA for the CDR3: TGTGCCAGCAGTAATCCCTCTACAGGGGTCATTACCGGGGAGCTGTTTTTT. It yields the protein CASSNPSTGVITGELFF.

The chain recombines TRBV20-1 with TRBJ2-4, with 7 bases aligning to TRBD1. Germline values: CDR1 DFQATT, CDR2 SNEGSKA (reference sequence). The V segment lost 3 bases and the J segment 6 bases; nucleotides outside the gene matches: 14. This CDR3 is built from 16 residues. The CDR3 sequence is CSASSPGGGLGNIQYF. The CDR3 bases are TGCAGTGCTAGTTCGCCAGGGGGTGGGTTGGGAAACATTCAGTACTTC.

This clone appeared once. The chain links TRBV4-2 to TRBJ2-2; 11 bases fit TRBD2. V shed 2 bases and J 7 bases; nucleotides not matched to a gene: 12. The CDR3 extends over 18 amino acids. Germline loops: CDR1 LGHNA, CDR2 YNFKEQ. CDR3 loop: CASSQFSGGAGLGGELFF. The CDR3 coding sequence is TGTGCCAGCAGCCAATTTAGCGGGGGGGCGGGTCTCGGCGGGGAGCTGTTTTTT.

This chain links TRBV15 with TRBJ1-4, with TRBD1 matching 8 bases. CDR3 length: 16 amino acids. Unmatched junction bases numbered 6, after V lost 0 bases and J lost 6 bases. Germline V gene data show CDR1 as LNHNV and CDR2 as YYDKDF (reference sequence). The CDR3 DNA is TGTGCCACCAGCAGAGATAGGCAGGGGGCGTATGAAAAACTGTTTTTT. Amino acids: CATSRDRQGAYEKLFF.

The V call is TRBV7-3, the J call TRBJ2-3; 9 nucleotides match TRBD1. The germline gives CDR1 SGHTA, CDR2 FQGTGA. CDR3 length equals 16 residues. V lost 3 bases and J lost 2; bases outside the gene matches: 6. The CDR3 nucleotides are TGTGCCAGCAGCTTCGACAGGGGGAATCCCACAGATACGCAGTATTTT. Protein sequence: CASSFDRGNPTDTQYF.

J is TRBJ2-7 and V is TRBV28; possibly TRBD2 for D (6 bases). The CDR3 extends over 14 amino acids. Trimming removed 8 bases from V and 6 bases from J, with 20 bases in between. CDR1 MDHEN and CDR2 SYDVKM come from the germline V gene. CDR3 coding DNA: TGTGCCAGCTCCCGGGGAGGTTCGGGATCCGAGCAGTACTTC. This translates into CASSRGGSGSEQYF. The full variable domain, its missing parts supplied by reference TRBV28 and TRBJ2-7, is DVKVTQSSRYLVKRTGEKVFLECVQDMDHENMFWYRQDPGLGLRLIYFSYDVKMKEKGDIPEGYSVSREKKERFSLILESASTNQTSMYLCASSRGGSGSEQYFGPGTRLTVT.

In its sample, this clone was seen a few times. The chain uses TRBV5-6 and TRBJ2-7; D is ambiguous. CDR3 length equals 18 residues. Trimming removed 0 bases from V and 0 bases from J, with 19 bases in between. CDR1 and CDR2 from the germline V gene are SGHDT and YYEEEE. This CDR3 is CASSLAKPGSAFSYEQYF. The CDR3 DNA follows: TGTGCCAGCAGCTTGGCTAAACCCGGGTCTGCCTTCTCCTACGAGCAGTACTTC. Together with reference TRBV5-6 and TRBJ2-7, the CDR3 gives the full variable domain: DAGVTQSPTHLIKTRGQQVTLRCSPKSGHDTVSWYQQALGQGPQFIFQYYEEEERQRGNFPDRFSGHQFPNYSSELNVNALLLGDSALYLCASSLAKPGSAFSYEQYFGPGTRLTVT.

The chain joins TRBV6-5 to TRBJ2-2, with a possible D match to TRBD1 (7 bases). CDR3 length: 14 amino acids. V was pared by 4 bases and J by 7 bases, with 13 bases between. CDR1 and CDR2 (germline): MNHEY, SVGAGI. Here the CDR3 DNA reads TGTGCCAGCAGTTTTACAGGGGAGGTCGGGGAGCTGTTTTTT. Translation gives CASSFTGEVGELFF.

This clone came up once. The rearrangement joins TRBV3-1 (or the pseudogene TRBV3-2) to TRBJ1-5; D call uncertain. The CDR3 runs to 14 residues. The V end lost 3 bases, the J end lost 4 bases, and 10 bases lay between the germline ends. Per germline, CDR1 LGHDT and CDR2 YNNKEL (reference sequence). Written as DNA, the CDR3 is TGTGCCAGCAGCCAGTTGGCCGGGAATCAGCCCCAGCATTTT. It is translated as CASSQLAGNQPQHF.

The chain joins TRBV3-1 (or the pseudogene TRBV3-2) to TRBJ1-4; the D gene is possibly TRBD1 (6 bases). Germline assignment: CDR1 LGHDT and CDR2 YNNKEL (reference sequence). The CDR3 is 14 residues long. Trimming cost V 1 base and J 5 bases, with 8 bases left between them. The CDR3 loop is CASSQVQGNEKLFF. CDR3 DNA: TGTGCCAGCAGCCAAGTGCAGGGGAATGAAAAACTGTTTTTT.

This chain joins TRBV5-6 and TRBJ1-1; 8 bases are a match to TRBD1. Germline V gives CDR1 SGHDT, CDR2 YYEEEE. The CDR3 length is 14 residues. J lost 5 bases, V lost 7 bases, and 10 bases had no gene match. The CDR3 DNA reads TGTGCCAGCTCTCAGGGGGCAAGATTAACTGAAGCTTTCTTT. Its protein product is CASSQGARLTEAFF.

The J gene is TRBJ2-2, the V gene TRBV15; 9 bases align to TRBD2. This CDR3 region has 18 residues. V lost 3 bases to trimming and J lost 5 bases; unmatched junction nucleotides: 13. CDR1 and CDR2 (germline): LNHNV, YYDKDF (reference sequence). The DNA of the CDR3 is TGTGCCACCAGCAGGGGCTATAGCGGGGGCCAGGGGACCGGGGAGCTGTTTTTT. As protein: CATSRGYSGGQGTGELFF.

The sample holds one count of this clone. The chain couples TRBV3-1 (or the pseudogene TRBV3-2) to TRBJ2-2; 9 bases agree with TRBD1. Germline loops: CDR1 LGHDT, CDR2 YNNKEL (reference sequence). This CDR3 contains 15 residues. The ends lost 6 bases at V and 4 bases at J; junction bases unmatched: 6. The DNA for the CDR3 is TGTGCCAGCAGTCTTAGACAGGGGGGCACCGGGGAGCTGTTTTTT. Protein sequence: CASSLRQGGTGELFF.

This rearrangement joins TRBV4-1 to TRBJ1-3, with D possibly matching TRBD1 (5 bases). Deletions cut 0 bases from V and 8 bases from J, with 11 bases between. Germline V gene lookup returns CDR1 MGHRA and CDR2 YSYEKL. The CDR3 runs 14 residues. CDR3 protein: CASSQDGTIDTIYF. The CDR3 DNA sequence: TGCGCCAGCAGCCAAGACGGGACTATCGACACCATATATTTT.

The V gene is TRBV6-5, the J gene TRBJ1-3, with TRBD1 as a possible D gene (6 bases). Between the trimmed V and J ends, which lost 8 bases and 2 bases, there was a span of 13 bases. CDR1 MNHEY and CDR2 SVGAGI come from the germline V gene. The CDR3 runs 14 residues. The CDR3 loop is CASGNQGPGNTIYF. The CDR3 bases are TGTGCCAGCGGTAATCAGGGGCCTGGAAACACCATATATTTT.

This chain uses TRBV29-1 with TRBJ1-2, with a possible D match to TRBD1 (5 bases). Germline CDR1 reads SQVTM; CDR2 reads ANQGSEA. V lost 7 bases, J lost 2 bases, and 8 bases lay in between. The CDR3 length is 11 residues. DNA of the CDR3: TGCAGCGCCGGGGGGAACTATGGCTACACCTTC. Its translation: CSAGGNYGYTF. The full variable domain, with the rest looked up from reference TRBV29-1 and TRBJ1-2, is SAVISQKPSRDICQRGTSLTIQCQVDSQVTMMFWYRQQPGQSLTLIATANQGSEATYESGFVIDKFPISRPNLTFSTLTVSNMSPEDSSIYLCSAGGNYGYTFGSGTRLTVV.

V and J are TRBV12-3 or TRBV12-4 and TRBJ1-1; D is undetermined. This CDR3 region has 11 residues. Trimming took off 3 bases at V and 8 bases at J, with 7 bases between the two ends. In DNA, the CDR3 is TGTGCCAGCAGTTTCGTCGGGGAAGCTTTCTTT. Its translation is CASSFVGEAFF.

The rearrangement joins TRBV7-9 to TRBJ2-7, with 7 bases that match TRBD2. The ends lost 4 bases at V and 4 bases at J; junction bases unmatched: 10. Germline CDR1 SEHNR, CDR2 FQNEAQ (reference sequence). The CDR3 consists of 15 residues. DNA of the CDR3: TGTGCCAGCAGCTCTTACGGGACTAATAAATACGAGCAGTACTTC. Encoded protein: CASSSYGTNKYEQYF.

The rearrangement joins TRBV19 to TRBJ1-4; D is perhaps TRBD1 (5 bases). Germline V gene sequence: CDR1 LNHDA, CDR2 SQIVND (reference sequence). The CDR3 covers 13 residues. V dropped 7 bases and J dropped 5 bases, with 11 bases sitting between them. The CDR3 loop reads CASTHRWNEKLFF. The CDR3 nucleotides read TGTGCCAGTACTCACAGGTGGAATGAAAAACTGTTTTTT.

The V gene is TRBV28, the J gene TRBJ2-5; D remains unclear. Looked up from germline, CDR1 is MDHEN and CDR2 is SYDVKM. Trimming removed 7 bases at V and 4 bases at J, with 13 bases between. This CDR3 contains 13 residues. The CDR3 DNA follows: TGTGCCAGCACCACTCTCCCCCGAGAGACCCAGTACTTC. This codes for CASTTLPRETQYF.

V usage is TRBV27 and J usage is TRBJ2-1; TRBD2 is a possible D gene (5 bases). Germline CDR1 reads MNHEY; CDR2 reads SMNVEV (reference sequence). The length of the CDR3 is 13 residues. V was shortened by 2 bases and J by 9 bases, with 11 bases between the two germline ends. CDR3 in DNA: TGTGCCAGCAGTTTAGAGCCCGGGGTTGAGCAGTTCTTC. Amino acids: CASSLEPGVEQFF.

This rearrangement joins TRBV18 to TRBJ2-3; no firm D call. The CDR3 consists of 14 residues. With 2 bases removed from V and 5 bases from J, the gap between germline ends came to 11 bases. Germline lookup yields CDR1 KGHSH and CDR2 LQKENI. Here the CDR3 reads CASSPAEVRDTQYF. The CDR3 nucleotides are TGTGCCAGCTCACCAGCTGAGGTGAGAGATACGCAGTATTTT.

The V call is TRBV4-1, the J call TRBJ2-7; 7 bases agree with TRBD1. The ends lost 0 bases at V and 4 bases at J; junction bases unmatched: 6. The germline V gene has CDR1 MGHRA and CDR2 YSYEKL. This CDR3 has 15 amino acids. CDR3 sequence reads: CASSQDLQGMYEQYF. The DNA of the CDR3 is TGCGCCAGCAGCCAAGATCTACAGGGGATGTACGAGCAGTACTTC.